This T cell receptor (beta chain) was captured by sequencing in a study of CD8 T cells in ankylosing spondylitis. Study results and limitations: Earlier work had already found some motif variants in reactive arthritis synovial fluid and blood. As reported, disease-linked clones showed significant enrichment in matched ankylosing spondylitis synovial fluid.

CDR3 length: 15 residues. V was pared by 3 bases and J by 6 bases, with 16 bases between. CDR1 is MDHEN and CDR2 is SYDVKM in the germline V gene. With molecular barcodes, quantitative 5'-RACE was used to make the TCR beta libraries. TCRdb itself ran the 5' RACE reads through MiXCR, one entry per CDR3 protein. Among about 140,000 distinct CDR3 sequences, 30% to 35% were seen once, and the ten largest hold about 5.5%. This clonotype was counted once. What it recognizes is unknown. The sequenced material came from synovial fluid, either unsorted or a sorted T cell fraction (not recorded which). This sequence was found in a male donor with ankylosing spondylitis. The rearrangement uses TRBV28 and TRBJ2-3, with D tentatively TRBD1 (6 bases). DNA for the CDR3: TGTGCCAGCAGTTTCACGGATTCAAGGGGGGATACGCAGTATTTT. Amino acids: CASSFTDSRGDTQYF.